A single sample is the source of the 22 T cell receptor beta chains below, sequenced in a study of T cells after yellow fever vaccination. TCRdb itself ran the 5' RACE reads through MiXCR, one entry per CDR3 protein. The data hold 150,000 to 200,000 distinct CDR3 sequences, with about 7% observed a single time. Source: CD4+ T cells sorted from PBMCs, taken 5 to 6 days after the first yellow fever vaccination. The receptors stem from a man aged 18 to 30 who received the YFV17D yellow fever vaccine.

This clonotype occurred many times. The chain is built from TRBV6-1 and TRBJ1-2; 8 bases are a match to TRBD1. With 6 bases clipped from V and 1 base from J, the junction kept 10 bases outside the gene matches. Germline assignment: CDR1 MNHNS and CDR2 SASEGT. The CDR3 totals 16 residues. The CDR3 reads CASSPSTGDHNYGYTF. The CDR3 DNA sequence: TGTGCCAGCAGCCCCTCGACAGGGGATCATAACTATGGCTACACCTTC.

The chain combines TRBV11-2 with TRBJ2-2, with 13 bases identical to TRBD2. Germline trimming cut 3 bases from V and 4 bases from J; bases unmatched to any gene: 17. CDR1 and CDR2 (germline): SGHAT, FQNNGV. The CDR3 runs to 21 residues. Written as DNA, the CDR3 is TGTGCCAGCAGCTTCCCCCGACTAGCGGGGGGCTCCGCAGTGGGCACCGGGGAGCTGTTTTTT. Protein sequence: CASSFPRLAGGSAVGTGELFF.

At least ten counts were recorded for this clonotype. The chain combines TRBV11-2 with TRBJ1-1; D gene ambiguous. CDR1 and CDR2 (germline): SGHAT, FQNNGV. The V end lost 1 base, the J end lost 4 bases, and 10 bases lay between the germline ends. The CDR3 is made up of 14 amino acids. In DNA form, the CDR3 reads TGTGCCAGCAGCTTAGCCCTAATCCCCACTGAAGCTTTCTTT. Its protein product is CASSLALIPTEAFF.

This clonotype was seen only a few times. The chain couples TRBV12-3 or TRBV12-4 to TRBJ1-3; D is uncertain. The V gene lost 9 bases and the J gene lost 0 bases, with 9 bases spanning the gap. The CDR3 is 13 amino acids. CDR3 protein: CASYTDSGNTIYF. Written as DNA, the CDR3 is TGTGCCAGTTACACGGACTCTGGAAACACCATATATTTT.

By sample share, this clonotype is medium-sized (0.01 to 0.1%). This sequence joins TRBV11-2 and TRBJ2-3; D is ambiguous. CDR1 is SGHAT and CDR2 is FQNNGV in the germline V gene. V was trimmed by 4 bases and J by 7 bases, leaving 3 bases between them. The CDR3 sequence is 10 residues long. The DNA of the CDR3 is TGTGCCAGCAGCTCCTATACGCAGTATTTT. Its protein is CASSSYTQYF. The whole variable domain, filled in from reference TRBV11-2 and TRBJ2-3, reads EAGVAQSPRYKIIEKRQSVAFWCNPISGHATLYWYQQILGQGPKLLIQFQNNGVVDDSQLPKDRFSAERLKGVDSTLKIQPAKLEDSAVYLCASSSYTQYFGPGTRLTVL.

Comment on this clonotype: A much larger clone lies one base from this, so it may be a read error. This chain uses TRBV12-3 or TRBV12-4 with TRBJ1-4; 9 nucleotides align to TRBD1. The V and J ends lost 8 bases and 10 bases, in that order; junction bases with no gene match: 8. The CDR3 extends over 13 amino acids. The CDR3 region has the DNA TGTGCCAGCGTACAGGGGGCTAAAGGAAAACTGTTTTTT. It codes for CASVQGAKGKLFF.

This clonotype was recorded many times. The rearrangement links TRBV4-2 to TRBJ2-3; possibly TRBD2 for D (7 bases). The germline V gene has CDR1 LGHNA and CDR2 YNFKEQ. V was cut by 0 bases and J by 5 bases, with 15 bases left in between. The CDR3 runs 16 residues. CDR3 sequence: CASSQDSGGKGDTQYF. CDR3 coding DNA: TGTGCCAGCAGCCAAGATTCGGGGGGCAAAGGAGATACGCAGTATTTT.

The V call is TRBV20-1, the J call TRBJ2-5, with TRBD1 as a possible D gene (6 bases). V was cut by 5 bases and J by 2 bases, with 15 bases left in between. The CDR3 runs 14 residues. Germline V gene sequence: CDR1 DFQATT, CDR2 SNEGSKA (reference sequence). The CDR3 protein is CSALRGIIQETQYF. The CDR3 nucleotides read TGCAGTGCTCTAAGGGGGATCATTCAAGAGACCCAGTACTTC.

This clonotype was found many times. The rearrangement joins TRBV5-1 to TRBJ2-5; 8 nucleotides align to TRBD2. V lost 5 bases to trimming and J lost 0 bases; unmatched junction nucleotides: 0. CDR1 SGHRS and CDR2 YFSETQ come from the germline V gene. The CDR3 runs 13 residues. For the CDR3, the DNA is TGCGCCAGCAGGCGGGGGGACCAAGAGACCCAGTACTTC. Residues: CASRRGDQETQYF.

The sample holds a few counts of this clonotype. The J gene is TRBJ2-5, the V gene TRBV10-3; D may be TRBD2 (6 bases). Germline loops: CDR1 ENHRY, CDR2 SYGVKD. This CDR3 comprises 15 residues. Trimming stripped 4 bases from V and 2 bases from J, with 14 bases between. This CDR3 reads CAISGEAGRQETQYF. For the CDR3, the DNA is TGTGCCATCAGTGGTGAAGCGGGCCGACAAGAGACCCAGTACTTC.

This clonotype was seen repeatedly, ten times or more. V is TRBV12-3 or TRBV12-4 and J is TRBJ2-5; a weak D match, TRBD1 (6 bases). The CDR3 has 12 amino acids. Deletions cut 2 bases from V and 5 bases from J, with 6 bases between. CDR3 loop: CASSLRGETQYF. CDR3 bases: TGTGCCAGCAGTTTAAGGGGGGAGACCCAGTACTTC.

This clonotype was seen ten or more times. The rearrangement joins TRBV5-1 to TRBJ2-3; 11 positions agree with TRBD2. CDR3 length equals 17 residues. CDR1 is SGHRS and CDR2 is YFSETQ in the germline V gene. After removal of 4 bases from V and 1 base from J, the junction contained 8 bases not matched to a gene. In DNA, the CDR3 is TGCGCCAGCAGCCCGGGGACTAGCGGACTAGGCACAGATACGCAGTATTTT. Protein: CASSPGTSGLGTDTQYF. The whole variable domain, remainder taken from reference TRBV5-1 and TRBJ2-3, is KAGVTQTPRYLIKTRGQQVTLSCSPISGHRSVSWYQQTPGQGLQFLFEYFSETQRNKGNFPGRFSGRQFSNSRSEMNVSTLELGDSALYLCASSPGTSGLGTDTQYFGPGTRLTVL.

The V and J genes are TRBV20-1 and TRBJ2-5; TRBD2 aligns across 8 bases. V was pared by 5 bases and J by 1 base, with 9 bases of the junction left unmatched. CDR1 is DFQATT and CDR2 is SNEGSKA in the germline V gene (reference sequence). This CDR3 spans 15 amino acids. The CDR3 sequence: CSAYLAGRPQETQYF. The CDR3 DNA sequence: TGCAGTGCTTACCTAGCGGGCAGGCCCCAAGAGACCCAGTACTTC.

This clonotype was seen at least ten times. The J gene is TRBJ1-5, the V gene TRBV20-1; unclear D gene. The V gene lost 0 bases and the J gene lost 2 bases, with 11 bases spanning the gap. The CDR3 runs to 15 residues. CDR1 and CDR2 (germline): DFQATT, SNEGSKA (reference sequence). CDR3 in DNA: TGCAGTGCTAGAGACCGTACCAACCGCAATCAGCCCCAGCATTTT. It codes for CSARDRTNRNQPQHF.

This clonotype was seen repeatedly, ten times or more. This sequence joins TRBV20-1 and TRBJ2-2, with D hard to call. The germline gives CDR1 DFQATT, CDR2 SNEGSKA (reference sequence). Between the trimmed V and J ends, which lost 0 bases and 6 bases, there was a span of 11 bases. The CDR3 is 14 amino acids. The CDR3 protein is CSARDIPPAGELFF. For the CDR3, the DNA is TGCAGTGCTAGAGATATCCCCCCCGCCGGGGAGCTGTTTTTT.

This clonotype was recorded many times. This chain links TRBV4-1 with TRBJ1-1; 7 nucleotides match TRBD1. CDR1 MGHRA and CDR2 YSYEKL come from the germline V gene. CDR3 length: 15 amino acids. With 1 base clipped from V and 4 bases from J, the junction kept 6 bases outside the gene matches. CDR3 bases: TGCGCCAGCAGCCAAGTCCGAGGGGGCCCCACTGAAGCTTTCTTT. Translating it yields CASSQVRGGPTEAFF.

This clonotype was counted a few times. The junction departs from germline at one end; a sequencing error may be responsible. V gene TRBV7-7 combines with J gene TRBJ2-1; TRBD2 is a possible D gene (7 bases). Germline loops: CDR1 SSHAT, CDR2 FNYEAQ (reference sequence). The CDR3 extends over 15 amino acids. In nucleotides, the CDR3 is TGTGCTAGCAGCTTAGGGGGGGCCCGAAACAATGAGCAGTTCTTC. It translates to CASSLGGARNNEQFF.

This clonotype was seen a few times. This rearrangement joins TRBV5-1 to TRBJ2-3; 12 nucleotides match TRBD1. V trimming: 1 base; J trimming: 3 bases; junction bases outside the gene matches: 9. The germline V gene has CDR1 SGHRS and CDR2 YFSETQ. There are 18 residues in the CDR3. CDR3 DNA: TGCGCCAGCAGCTTGCCTTTACCGGGACAGGGGGCGACAGATACGCAGTATTTT. Translation: CASSLPLPGQGATDTQYF.

The sample holds many counts of this clonotype. The chain recombines TRBV7-2 with TRBJ1-6, with D possibly TRBD1 on 6 matching bases. The germline CDR1 and CDR2 sequences are SGHTA and FQGNSA. This CDR3 spans 13 amino acids. V dropped 3 bases and J dropped 7 bases, with 7 bases sitting between them. The CDR3: CASSFQGNSPLHF. CDR3 coding DNA: TGTGCCAGCAGCTTCCAGGGGAATTCACCCCTCCACTTT. Full variable domain (remainder filled in from reference TRBV7-2 and TRBJ1-6): GAGVSQSPSNKVTEKGKDVELRCDPISGHTALYWYRQSLGQGLEFLIYFQGNSAPDKSGLPSDRFSAERTGGSVSTLTIQRTQQEDSAVYLCASSFQGNSPLHFGNGTRLTVT.

This clonotype was seen many times. This chain uses TRBV24-1 with TRBJ1-2; 8 bases fit TRBD1. The germline CDR1 and CDR2 sequences are KGHDR and SFDVKD. V shed 7 bases and J 8 bases; nucleotides not matched to a gene: 5. The CDR3 consists of 12 residues. The CDR3 sequence is CATRGQEGGYTF. For the CDR3, the DNA is TGTGCCACCAGGGGACAGGAGGGGGGCTACACCTTC.

This clonotype was recorded many times. The chain recombines TRBV2 with TRBJ2-7; TRBD1 matches 8 bases. Germline loops: CDR1 SNHLY, CDR2 FYNNEI. Germline trimming cut 3 bases from V and 3 bases from J; bases unmatched to any gene: 7. This CDR3 is built from 15 residues. CDR3 loop: CASSEVGTGNYEQYF. CDR3 nucleotide sequence: TGTGCCAGCAGTGAGGTCGGGACAGGTAACTACGAGCAGTACTTC.

Ten or more counts support this clonotype. The chain links TRBV7-3 to TRBJ1-1, with D perhaps matching TRBD1 (5 bases). The CDR3 has 13 residues. Germline V gene lookup returns CDR1 SGHTA and CDR2 FQGTGA. The V end lost 2 bases, the J end lost 1 base, and 5 bases lay between the germline ends. The CDR3 DNA reads TGTGCCAGCAGCTTAGGGGCGAACACTGAAGCTTTCTTT. This translates into CASSLGANTEAFF. Full variable domain (rest looked up from reference TRBV7-3 and TRBJ1-1): GAGVSQTPSNKVTEKGKYVELRCDPISGHTALYWYRQSLGQGPEFLIYFQGTGAADDSGLPNDRFFAVRPEGSVSTLKIQRTERGDSAVYLCASSLGANTEAFFGQGTRLTVV.